This T cell receptor beta chain emerged from a study of blood T cell repertoires in COVID-19. About the research overall: Nucleic acid was either cDNA or gDNA, and it came from T cells, B-cell-depleted T cells, or PBMCs.

Original data processing: Amplified reference gene primers provided the basis for estimating nucleated cell counts. Here immunoSEQ multiplex PCR was the method, and the copy in TCRdb shows in-frame clones only, minus some. V, J and clone size are those of that table, while D and trimming were read from the DNA. The sample yields approximately 150,000 clones, 84% seen once. The study counted Cohort 3 donors as recovered given two negative PCRs, clearance, or symptom resolution. The CDR3 has 15 amino acids. Germline CDR1 is MNHNS and CDR2 is SASEGT. V was clipped by 3 bases and J by 0 bases, with 9 bases between them.

Material: PBMCs or T cells enriched from blood (not recorded which). The clonotype originates from a man between 45 and 60 years old who had recovered from COVID-19. The chain links TRBV6-1 to TRBJ2-1; D possibly corresponds to TRBD1 (6 bases). The CDR3 spells CASSDRGRSYNEQFF. CDR3 sequence (DNA): TGTGCCAGCAGTGACAGGGGCCGCTCCTACAATGAGCAGTTCTTC.